Described below is a single T cell receptor beta chain sequence and its context. This entry comes from a study of T cell changes during pregnancy in multiple sclerosis. Sequencing used immunoSEQ multiplex PCR; TCRdb keeps in-frame clones, though not all of them. Of about 59,000 clones in the sample, 92% were seen once. This CDR3 contains 18 residues. Germline-derived CDR1 and CDR2 are SGHVS and FNYEAQ. V lost 1 base, J lost 8 bases, and 14 bases stayed unmatched. The rearrangement uses TRBV7-6 and TRBJ1-2, with 12 bases matching TRBD1. The source of this sequence is a female donor in good health, enrolled as a control in a pregnancy study. Sample: peripheral blood, taken in the third trimester of pregnancy. CDR3 sequence (DNA): TGTGCCAGCAGCTTAGAGGTGGGACAGGGGGCCCTGAGGATAGGCTACACCTTC. It specifies CASSLEVGQGALRIGYTF. The whole variable domain, filled in from reference TRBV7-6 and TRBJ1-2, reads GAGVSQSPRYKVTKRGQDVALRCDPISGHVSLYWYRQALGQGPEFLTYFNYEAQQDKSGLPNDRFSAERPEGSISTLTIQRTEQRDSAMYRCASSLEVGQGALRIGYTFGSGTRLTVV.